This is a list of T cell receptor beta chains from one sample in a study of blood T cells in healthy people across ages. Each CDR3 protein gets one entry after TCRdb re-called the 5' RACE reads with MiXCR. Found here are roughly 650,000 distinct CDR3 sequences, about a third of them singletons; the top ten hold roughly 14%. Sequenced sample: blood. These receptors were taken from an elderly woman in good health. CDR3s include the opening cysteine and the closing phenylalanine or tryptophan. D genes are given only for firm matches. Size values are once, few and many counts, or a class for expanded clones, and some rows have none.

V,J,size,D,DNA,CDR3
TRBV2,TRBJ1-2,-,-,TGTGCCAGCAGGGAAGCGACAGTCTATGGCTACACCTTC,CASREATVYGYTF
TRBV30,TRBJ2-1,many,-,TGTGCCTGGAGTGGTAGCTCCTACAATGAGCAGTTCTTC,CAWSGSSYNEQFF
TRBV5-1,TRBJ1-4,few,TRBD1,TGCGCCAGCAGCTCCCGGGGACAGGGCAGAAATGAAAAACTGTTTTTT,CASSSRGQGRNEKLFF
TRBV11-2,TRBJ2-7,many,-,TGTGCCAGCAGCTCCGGGACAACCTACGAGCAGTACTTC,CASSSGTTYEQYF
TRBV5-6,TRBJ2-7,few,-,TGTGCCAGCAGCTTGAGGGGGACACCGAGCTCCTACAATGAGCAGTACTTC,CASSLRGTPSSYNEQYF
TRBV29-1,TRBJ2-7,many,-,TGCAGCGTAGCTGAACCGGGACTGAGCTCCTACGAGCAGTACTTC,CSVAEPGLSSYEQYF
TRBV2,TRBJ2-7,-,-,TGTGCCAGCAGGATTGACAGGTCCGCCTACGAGCAGTACTTC,CASRIDRSAYEQYF
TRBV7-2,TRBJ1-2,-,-,TGTGCCAGCAGTTTAGGATGGATCCCTAACTATGGCTACACCTTC,CASSLGWIPNYGYTF
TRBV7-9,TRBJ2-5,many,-,TGTGCCAGCAGCTTGTCCGGGGCCGACCAAGAGACCCAGTACTTC,CASSLSGADQETQYF
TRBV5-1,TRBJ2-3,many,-,TGCGCCAGCAGCGGATTAGGACATATCACAGATACGCAGTATTTT,CASSGLGHITDTQYF
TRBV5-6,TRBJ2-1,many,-,TGTGCCAGCAGCTTGGTAAGCCGGGGCAATGAGCAGTTCTTC,CASSLVSRGNEQFF
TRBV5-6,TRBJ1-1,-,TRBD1,TGTGCCAGCAGCTTGACGGGACAGGGAAGCACTGAAGCTTTCTTT,CASSLTGQGSTEAFF
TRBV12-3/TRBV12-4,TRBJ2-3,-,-,TGTGCCAGCCTTCGGTCTGTGGTAACAGATGTGCAGTATTTT,CASLRSVVTDVQYF
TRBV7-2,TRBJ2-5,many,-,TGTGCCAGCAGCGCGGGGCTAGCGATAGAGACCCAGTACTTC,CASSAGLAIETQYF
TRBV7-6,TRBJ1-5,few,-,TGTGCCAGCAGCATAGGGGCAGGGAGTCAGCCCCAGCATTTT,CASSIGAGSQPQHF
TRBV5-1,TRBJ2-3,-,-,TGCGCCAGCAGCCAACCATTCACAGATACGCAGTATTTT,CASSQPFTDTQYF
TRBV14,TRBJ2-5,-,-,TGTGCCAGCAGCCGGGACTCCCTGTACCAAGAGACCCAGTACTTC,CASSRDSLYQETQYF
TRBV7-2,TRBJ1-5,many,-,TGTGCCAGCAGCGTGATTGGGAGAGGGAAGAATCAGCCCCAGCATTTT,CASSVIGRGKNQPQHF
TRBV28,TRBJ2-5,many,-,TGTGCCAGCAGTACGACAATGTACCAAGAGACCCAGTACTTC,CASSTTMYQETQYF
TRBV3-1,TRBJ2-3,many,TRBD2,TGTGCCAGCAGCCCTAGCGGGGGGGGCGGTACAGATACGCAGTATTTT,CASSPSGGGGTDTQYF
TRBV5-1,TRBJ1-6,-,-,TGCGCCAGCAGCCGCGGGGCACAGGTGGAAGGCTCACCCCCCCACTTT,CASSRGAQVEGSPPHF
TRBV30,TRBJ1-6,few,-,TGTGCCTGGGGAGTCCCCGGAGCTAACAATTCACCCCTCCACTTT,CAWGVPGANNSPLHF
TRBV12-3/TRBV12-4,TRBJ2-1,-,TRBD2,TGTGCCAGCAGTACCCGACTAGCCGCCTACAATGAGCAGTTCTTC,CASSTRLAAYNEQFF
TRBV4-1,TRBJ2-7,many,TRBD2,TGCGCCAGCAGCCAAGACGGGGCGGGGGGTCCTCTCGAGCAGTACTTC,CASSQDGAGGPLEQYF
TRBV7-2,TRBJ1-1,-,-,TGTGCCAGCAGCCCCCCGGGTAGGGATAAACCTTTCTTT,CASSPPGRDKPFF
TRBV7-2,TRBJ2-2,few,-,TGTGCCAGCAGCTTAGCGCCAACCCTCTTCGGACAGCCCGATGACACCGGGGAGCTGTTTTTT,CASSLAPTLFGQPDDTGELFF
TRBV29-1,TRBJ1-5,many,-,TGCAGCGTTAGTTTGTTCGATAGCAATCAGCCCCAGCATTTT,CSVSLFDSNQPQHF
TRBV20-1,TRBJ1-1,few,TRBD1,TGCAGTGGCAAGGCCGCCGGGACAGGGGGCACTGAAGCTTTCTTT,CSGKAAGTGGTEAFF
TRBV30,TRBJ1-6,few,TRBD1,TGTGCCTGCCAGGGACGACAGGGCCGATATTCACCCCTCCACTTT,CACQGRQGRYSPLHF
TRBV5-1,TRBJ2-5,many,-,TGCGCCAGCACCCCAATTGGGGGCTTTTCTCAAGAGACCCAGTACTTC,CASTPIGGFSQETQYF
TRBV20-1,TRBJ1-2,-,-,TGCAGTGCCTCGGTCCCAAAGTTAGGGGACTATGGCTACACCTTC,CSASVPKLGDYGYTF
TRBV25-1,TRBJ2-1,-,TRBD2,TGTGCCAGCAGTGAGAGGACTAGCGGGGGGGGGGTGTACAATGAGCAGTTCTTC,CASSERTSGGGVYNEQFF
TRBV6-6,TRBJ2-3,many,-,TGTGCCAGCAGTACGACAGGATACACAGATACGCAGTATTTT,CASSTTGYTDTQYF
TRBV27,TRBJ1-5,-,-,TGTGCCAGCGGACCCCATCAGCCCCAGCATTTT,CASGPHQPQHF
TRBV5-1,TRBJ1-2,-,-,TGCGCCAGCAGCGTGGACGAGTATGGCTACACCTTC,CASSVDEYGYTF
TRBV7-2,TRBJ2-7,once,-,TGTGCCAGCAGCTTAGACGGGACACAGAGCTCCTACGAGCAGTACTTC,CASSLDGTQSSYEQYF
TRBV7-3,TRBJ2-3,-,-,TGTGCCAGCAGCTTTGAAGGGTCAAGCACAGATACGCAGTATTTT,CASSFEGSSTDTQYF
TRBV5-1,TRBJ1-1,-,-,TGCGCCAGCAGCTTAACTTCCGGGACCACTGAAGCTTTCTTT,CASSLTSGTTEAFF
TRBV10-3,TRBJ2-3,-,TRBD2,TGTGCCGGCGGGGGGGCCGGCACAGATACGCAGTATTTT,CAGGGAGTDTQYF
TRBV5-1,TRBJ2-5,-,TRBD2,TGCGCCAGCAGCTTGGAAGGGATCGTACCCGGGACTAGCGGTAGAACCGAAGAGACCCAGTACTTC,CASSLEGIVPGTSGRTEETQYF
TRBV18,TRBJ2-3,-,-,TGTGCCAGCTCACCGGGATTTAGCACAGATACGCAGTATTTT,CASSPGFSTDTQYF
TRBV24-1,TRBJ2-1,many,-,TGTGCCACCAGTGACCCACGACAGGGAGGGAATGAGCAGTTCTTC,CATSDPRQGGNEQFF